Each of the 17 T cell receptor beta chains below was sequenced from the same sample in a study of graft-versus-host responses after intestinal transplantation. The antigens for these receptors are not known. Profiling relied on immunoSEQ multiplex PCR, and the TCRdb table lists in-frame clones only, not all of them. The sample includes tens of thousands of clones, about nine tenths seen only once; the top ten take around 5.8%. Sequencing used unstimulated CD8+ T cells sorted from spleen or lymph node cells, obtained before intestinal transplant. These receptors were taken from a human donor who received an intestinal transplant.

The V gene is TRBV6-6, the J gene TRBJ2-7, with D unresolved. CDR1 is MNHNY and CDR2 is SVGAGI in the germline V gene (reference sequence). The V and J ends lost 2 bases and 6 bases respectively, with 5 bases between them. The CDR3 covers 11 residues. The CDR3 DNA reads TGTGCCAGCAGTTACGGGTCCGAGCAGTACTTC. Its translation: CASSYGSEQYF.

The CDR3 is CASSERRGRKGITEAFF. Written as DNA, the CDR3 is TGTGCCAGCAGTGAGCGTAGGGGGCGCAAAGGAATCACTGAAGCTTTCTTT. J is TRBJ1-1 and V is TRBV6-4; 7 bases match TRBD1. This CDR3 is 17 amino acids long. With V trimmed by 3 bases and J by 4 bases, 14 bases remained unmatched. Per germline, CDR1 MRHNA and CDR2 SNTAGT.

V is TRBV4-1 and J is TRBJ2-1, with 7 bases that match TRBD1. The V and J ends lost 3 bases and 9 bases, in that order; junction bases with no gene match: 2. Germline lookup yields CDR1 MGHRA and CDR2 YSYEKL. This CDR3 contains 12 residues. The CDR3 reads CASSQYRGEQFF. CDR3 coding DNA: TGCGCCAGCAGCCAGTACAGGGGTGAGCAGTTCTTC.

This chain uses TRBV6-5 with TRBJ2-7; perhaps TRBD2 as D (5 bases). The CDR3 is 12 residues long. Trimming removed 8 bases at V and 3 bases at J, with 11 bases between. The germline V gene encodes CDR1 MNHEY and CDR2 SVGAGI. The CDR3 sequence: CASGRVYYEQYF. In nucleotides, the CDR3 is TGTGCCAGCGGGCGGGTGTACTACGAGCAGTACTTC.

V is TRBV7-6 and J is TRBJ2-2, with 12 positions matching TRBD2. The CDR3 consists of 21 residues. CDR1 is SGHVS, CDR2 FNYEAQ, per germline. V trimming: 4 bases; J trimming: 1 base; junction bases outside the gene matches: 16. The CDR3 protein is CASSSPRAVASGGENTGELFF. CDR3 nucleotides: TGTGCCAGCAGCTCACCGAGAGCGGTGGCTAGCGGGGGGGAGAACACCGGGGAGCTGTTTTTT. The variable domain in full, with the rest retrieved from reference TRBV7-6 and TRBJ2-2, is GAGVSQSPRYKVTKRGQDVALRCDPISGHVSLYWYRQALGQGPEFLTYFNYEAQQDKSGLPNDRFSAERPEGSISTLTIQRTEQRDSAMYRCASSSPRAVASGGENTGELFFGEGSRLTVL.

The chain has TRBV7-2 and TRBJ2-5; D is unresolved. CDR1 is SGHTA and CDR2 is FQGNSA in the germline V gene. The CDR3 has 14 residues. V shed 5 bases and J shed 2 bases, with 12 bases lying between them. The CDR3 spells CASSPELAQETQYF. The CDR3 DNA follows: TGTGCCAGCAGCCCCGAGTTGGCACAAGAGACCCAGTACTTC.

The chain recombines TRBV11-2 with TRBJ1-3, with 8 bases aligning to TRBD1. CDR1 and CDR2 (germline): SGHAT, FQNNGV. The V gene end was trimmed by 2 bases and the J gene end by 3 bases; junction bases not matched to a gene: 0. This CDR3 contains 14 residues. This chain's CDR3 is CASSLTGGGNTIYF. CDR3 nucleotide sequence: TGTGCCAGCAGCTTAACAGGGGGTGGAAACACCATATATTTT.

This sequence joins TRBV5-1 and TRBJ2-1; 13 nucleotides match TRBD2. CDR1 is SGHRS and CDR2 is YFSETQ in the germline V gene. V lost 1 base and J lost 0; bases outside the gene matches: 4. This CDR3 is built from 18 residues. CDR3 loop: CASSLLLAGGSSYNEQFF. CDR3 sequence (DNA): TGCGCCAGCAGCTTGTTACTAGCGGGAGGGAGCTCCTACAATGAGCAGTTCTTC.

The chain recombines TRBV6-5 with TRBJ1-4; D is possibly TRBD1 (6 bases). From germline, CDR1 is MNHEY and CDR2 SVGAGI. V was trimmed by 4 bases and J by 4 bases, leaving 13 bases between them. This CDR3 contains 15 residues. Here the CDR3 reads CASSWGAWGNEKLFF. The CDR3 DNA follows: TGTGCCAGCAGTTGGGGGGCATGGGGTAATGAAAAACTGTTTTTT.

The chain joins TRBV7-9 to TRBJ2-7; TRBD1 matches 8 bases. The germline gives CDR1 SEHNR, CDR2 FQNEAQ (reference sequence). After removal of 1 base from V and 6 bases from J, the junction contained 8 bases not matched to a gene. This CDR3 is 15 amino acids long. CDR3 DNA: TGTGCCAGCAGCTTAGGCCCAGGGGGCAGGGGCGAGCAGTACTTC. Protein product: CASSLGPGGRGEQYF.

The J gene is TRBJ1-5, the V gene TRBV7-9; possible D gene TRBD1, 5 bases. Trimming cost V 1 base and J 8 bases, with 21 bases left between them. CDR1 is SEHNR, CDR2 FQNEAQ, per germline (reference sequence). This CDR3 comprises 17 residues. As DNA, the CDR3 is TGTGCCAGCAGCTTAGAATTTGGGCGGGGACGGATCAAGCCCCAGCATTTT. Protein sequence: CASSLEFGRGRIKPQHF.

This clone was observed a single time. This rearrangement joins TRBV9 to TRBJ2-7; unclear D gene. The germline V gene encodes CDR1 SGDLS and CDR2 YYNGEE. V lost 0 bases and J 1 base, leaving 11 bases between the germline ends. The CDR3 is made up of 15 amino acids. The CDR3 here is CASSVGDGLSYEQYF. Here the CDR3 DNA reads TGTGCCAGCAGCGTAGGCGACGGCCTGTCCTACGAGCAGTACTTC. Supplemented by reference TRBV9 and TRBJ2-7, the full variable domain reads DSGVTQTPKHLITATGQRVTLRCSPRSGDLSVYWYQQSLDQGLQFLIQYYNGEERAKGNILERFSAQQFPDLHSELNLSSLELGDSALYFCASSVGDGLSYEQYFGPGTRLTVT.

As concerns this clone: At the DNA level, this CDR3 is encoded by other sequences in the same sample as well. The rearrangement links TRBV13 to TRBJ2-3; D call uncertain. CDR1 and CDR2 (germline): PRHDT, FYEKMQ (reference sequence). V lost 3 bases and J lost 5, with 15 bases in between. The CDR3 covers 15 residues. This CDR3 is CASSFPRAPGDTQYF. Written as DNA, the CDR3 is TGTGCCAGCAGCTTCCCCCGGGCGCCAGGAGATACGCAGTATTTT. Together with reference TRBV13 and TRBJ2-3, the CDR3 gives the full variable domain: AAGVIQSPRHLIKEKRETATLKCYPIPRHDTVYWYQQGPGQDPQFLISFYEKMQSDKGSIPDRFSAQQFSDYHSELNMSSLELGDSALYFCASSFPRAPGDTQYFGPGTRLTVL.

The rearrangement links TRBV2 to TRBJ2-7; 8 nucleotides line up with TRBD2. Germline V CDR1 and CDR2: SNHLY, FYNNEI. The length of the CDR3 is 16 residues. Trimming took 3 bases from V and 2 from J; bases not matched to a gene: 9. CDR3 DNA sequence: TGTGCCAGCAGTGACTTGGCGGGGGGTGCGACCTACGAGCAGTACTTC. Protein: CASSDLAGGATYEQYF.

The rearrangement links TRBV9 to TRBJ1-5; D is possibly TRBD1 (6 bases). The germline V gene has CDR1 SGDLS and CDR2 YYNGEE. This CDR3 contains 12 residues. With 4 bases removed from V and 4 bases from J, the gap between germline ends came to 6 bases. CDR3 bases: TGTGCCAGCAGCCAGGGGAATCAGCCCCAGCATTTT. Its protein is CASSQGNQPQHF.

The rearrangement uses TRBV6-4 and TRBJ2-3; 8 bases are a match to TRBD2. Germline V CDR1 and CDR2: MRHNA, SNTAGT. With V trimmed by 6 bases and J by 0 bases, 2 bases remained unmatched. The CDR3 length is 14 residues. CDR3 DNA sequence: TGTGCCAGCAGCGCTAGCGGGAGCACAGATACGCAGTATTTT. It encodes CASSASGSTDTQYF.

This chain uses TRBV7-6 with TRBJ2-7, with D perhaps matching TRBD1 or TRBD2 (5 bases each). Germline-derived CDR1 and CDR2 are SGHVS and FNYEAQ. The V gene lost 5 bases and the J gene lost 4 bases, with 15 bases spanning the gap. This CDR3 is built from 14 residues. As DNA, the CDR3 is TGTGCCAGCAGCGGGACCACAGAAGGTTACGAGCAGTACTTC. This translates into CASSGTTEGYEQYF.